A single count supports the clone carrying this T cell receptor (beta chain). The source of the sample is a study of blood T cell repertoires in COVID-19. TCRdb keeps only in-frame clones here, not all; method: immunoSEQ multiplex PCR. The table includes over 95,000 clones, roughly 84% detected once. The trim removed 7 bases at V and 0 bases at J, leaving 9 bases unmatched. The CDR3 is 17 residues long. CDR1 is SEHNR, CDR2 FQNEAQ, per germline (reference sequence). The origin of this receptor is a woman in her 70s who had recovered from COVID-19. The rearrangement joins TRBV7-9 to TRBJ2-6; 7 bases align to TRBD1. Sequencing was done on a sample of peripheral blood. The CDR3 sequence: CASTPGQRFSGANVLTF. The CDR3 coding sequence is TGTGCCAGCACCCCGGGACAGCGATTCTCTGGGGCCAACGTCCTGACTTTC.